One and the same sample provided the 9 T cell receptor beta chains below, sequenced in a study of metastatic and nonmetastatic thyroid tumors. Treatment of any kind had been given to no patient before thyroid surgery. TCRdb reanalyzed the PCR reads with MiXCR. The sample has 9,500 to 13,000 clones, approximately 31% seen once. Sequenced: tumor tissue. These receptors were taken from a female donor with papillary thyroid cancer or a benign thyroid nodule (not recorded which). Some clones in this sample may be carry-over from other donors' samples.

Judged by abundance, this clone is medium-sized. The V gene is TRBV7-8, the J gene TRBJ1-1, with D hard to call. The CDR3 loop spans 15 amino acids. The V and J ends lost 2 bases and 1 base respectively, with 11 bases between them. Germline V gene data show CDR1 as SGHVS and CDR2 as FQNEAQ. CDR3 sequence: CASSLSGRRNTEAFF. CDR3 nucleotide sequence: TGTGCCAGCAGCTTATCCGGCAGGAGGAACACTGAAGCTTTCTTT. Filled out from reference TRBV7-8 and TRBJ1-1, the complete variable domain reads GAGVSQSPRYKVAKRGQDVALRCDPISGHVSLFWYQQALGQGPEFLTYFQNEAQLDKSGLPSDRFFAERPEGSVSTLKIQRTQQEDSAVYLCASSLSGRRNTEAFFGQGTRLTVV.

Sample share makes this clone medium-sized. The chain employs TRBV20-1 and TRBJ1-1, with D unclear. Germline-derived CDR1 and CDR2 are DFQATT and SNEGSKA (reference sequence). The CDR3 is made up of 11 amino acids. For the CDR3, the DNA is TGCAGGTGTACTACGAACACTGAAGCTTTCTTT. Amino acids: CRCTTNTEAFF.

This clone was seen only once. The chain has TRBV11-2 and TRBJ1-2; unclear D gene. V lost 0 bases and J 2 bases, leaving 10 bases between the germline ends. CDR1 is SGHAT and CDR2 is FQNNGV in the germline V gene. The CDR3 consists of 15 residues. The CDR3, as DNA: TGTGCCAGCAGCTTAGATCTTGCAGGAAACTATGGCTACACCTTC. Residues: CASSLDLAGNYGYTF.

This clone was counted many times. The chain combines TRBV20-1 with TRBJ2-1; a possible D gene is TRBD1 (7 bases). CDR1 DFQATT and CDR2 SNEGSKA come from the germline V gene (reference sequence). V was clipped by 6 bases and J by 3 bases, with 24 bases between them. This CDR3 contains 17 residues. CDR3 nucleotides: TGCAGTGCGAGACAGGGCACAGGCCTCGGGAGCTACAATGAGCAGTTCTTC. This translates into CSARQGTGLGSYNEQFF.

This chain joins TRBV7-8 and TRBJ2-7; possibly TRBD2 for D (6 bases). Germline V gene data show CDR1 as SGHVS and CDR2 as FQNEAQ. Trimming took off 1 base at V and 0 bases at J, with 10 bases between the two ends. This CDR3 is 15 amino acids long. As DNA, the CDR3 is TGTGCCAGCAGCTTAGGAACTAGCAACTCCTACGAGCAGTACTTC. Protein product: CASSLGTSNSYEQYF.

This clone was counted only a few times. Mismatch with germline at one junction end may stem from a read error. The V call is TRBV6-2 or TRBV6-3, the J call TRBJ2-7; TRBD2 might be the D (5 bases). From germline, CDR1 is MNHEY and CDR2 SVGEGT. The CDR3 length is 15 residues. CDR3: CASSDGNPPAFEQYF. CDR3 sequence (DNA): TGTGCAAGCAGTGACGGGAATCCACCCGCCTTCGAGCAGTACTTC.

V is TRBV20-1 and J is TRBJ1-1; D is undetermined. The ends were cut back, 0 bases at V and 5 bases at J, with 13 bases in the middle. This CDR3 has 14 amino acids. Germline values: CDR1 DFQATT, CDR2 SNEGSKA (reference sequence). The CDR3 spells CSARDSAYETEAFF. The CDR3 DNA reads TGCAGTGCTAGAGATTCAGCTTACGAGACTGAAGCTTTCTTT.

On this clone: The junction does not match germline at one end; this may be a read error. This chain links TRBV28 with TRBJ1-5; 10 bases fit TRBD1. Germline CDR1 MDHEN, CDR2 SYDVKM. The CDR3 loop spans 15 amino acids. The CDR3 DNA sequence: TGTGCCAGCAGTTCAGGGACAGGGGATAGTCAGCCCCATCATTTT. Translating gives CASSSGTGDSQPHHF.

This clone showed up just a few times. The chain is built from TRBV5-5 and TRBJ1-2; D unclear. V was pared by 4 bases and J by 5 bases, with 18 bases between. CDR1 and CDR2 from the germline V gene are SGHKS and YYEKEE (reference sequence). This CDR3 comprises 15 residues. The CDR3 nucleotides are TGTGCCAGCAGCCCTTTGCCGTCGGGAGGGTATGGCTACACCTTC. As protein: CASSPLPSGGYGYTF. The full variable domain, completed using reference TRBV5-5 and TRBJ1-2, is DAGVTQSPTHLIKTRGQQVTLRCSPISGHKSVSWYQQVLGQGPQFIFQYYEKEERGRGNFPDRFSARQFPNYSSELNVNALLLGDSALYLCASSPLPSGGYGYTFGSGTRLTVV.